This T cell receptor beta chain was documented in a study of blood T cell repertoires in COVID-19. Turning to the study itself: Samples came from the United States, Italy and Spain, spanning acute and convalescent COVID-19.

CDR3 length equals 11 residues. Germline loops: CDR1 SGHRS, CDR2 YFSETQ. V lost 7 bases and J 3 bases, leaving 7 bases between the germline ends. TCRdb's table, derived via immunoSEQ multiplex PCR, lists solely in-frame clones and lacks some. The sample consists of approximately 350,000 clones, approximately 84% of them appearing once. The sequencing sample was made of PBMCs or T cells enriched from blood (not recorded which). This clonotype was obtained from a woman aged 25 to 39 who had recovered from COVID-19. The chain has TRBV5-1 and TRBJ1-1; D is unresolved. CDR3 nucleotide sequence: TGCGCCAGCGGGCTGGACACTGAAGCTTTCTTT. This translates into CASGLDTEAFF.